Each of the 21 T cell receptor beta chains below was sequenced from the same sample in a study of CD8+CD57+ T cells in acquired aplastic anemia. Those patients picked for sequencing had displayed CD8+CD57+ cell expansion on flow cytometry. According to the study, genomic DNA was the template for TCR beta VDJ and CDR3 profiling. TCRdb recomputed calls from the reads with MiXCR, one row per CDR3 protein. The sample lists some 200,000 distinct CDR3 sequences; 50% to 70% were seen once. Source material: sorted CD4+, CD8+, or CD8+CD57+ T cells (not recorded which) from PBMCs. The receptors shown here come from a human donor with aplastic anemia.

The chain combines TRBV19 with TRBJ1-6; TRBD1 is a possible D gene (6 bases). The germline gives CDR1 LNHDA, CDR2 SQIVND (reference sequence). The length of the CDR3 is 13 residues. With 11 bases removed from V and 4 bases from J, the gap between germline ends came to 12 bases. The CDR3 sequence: CAGSTGYNSPLHF. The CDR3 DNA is TGTGCCGGCTCGACAGGTTATAATTCACCCCTCCACTTT.

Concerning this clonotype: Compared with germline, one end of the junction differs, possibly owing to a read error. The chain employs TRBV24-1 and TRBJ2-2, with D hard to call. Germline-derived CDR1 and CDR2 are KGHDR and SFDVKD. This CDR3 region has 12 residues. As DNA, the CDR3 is TGTGCCACCAGTGAAGGCACCAGGGAGCTGTTTTTT. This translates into CATSEGTRELFF.

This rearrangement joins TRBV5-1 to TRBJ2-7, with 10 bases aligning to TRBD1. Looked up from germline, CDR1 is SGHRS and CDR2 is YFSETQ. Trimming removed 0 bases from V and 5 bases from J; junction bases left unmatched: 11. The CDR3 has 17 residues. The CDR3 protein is CASSLEPWGQGSHEQYF. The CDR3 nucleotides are TGCGCCAGCAGCTTGGAACCCTGGGGACAGGGGAGCCACGAGCAGTACTTC.

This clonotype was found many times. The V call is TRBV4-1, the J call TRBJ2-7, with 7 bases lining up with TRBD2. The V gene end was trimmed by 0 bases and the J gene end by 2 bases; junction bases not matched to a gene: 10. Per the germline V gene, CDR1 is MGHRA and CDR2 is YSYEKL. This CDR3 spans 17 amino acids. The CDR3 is CASSQESVSSGAYEQYF. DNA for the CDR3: TGCGCCAGCAGCCAAGAGTCGGTTTCTAGCGGAGCCTACGAGCAGTACTTC.

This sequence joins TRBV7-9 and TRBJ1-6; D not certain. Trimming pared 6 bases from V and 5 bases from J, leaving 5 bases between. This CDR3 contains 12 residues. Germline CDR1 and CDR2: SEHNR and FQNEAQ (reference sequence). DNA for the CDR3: TGTGCCAGCAGAGAGAATAATTCACCCCTCCACTTT. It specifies CASRENNSPLHF.

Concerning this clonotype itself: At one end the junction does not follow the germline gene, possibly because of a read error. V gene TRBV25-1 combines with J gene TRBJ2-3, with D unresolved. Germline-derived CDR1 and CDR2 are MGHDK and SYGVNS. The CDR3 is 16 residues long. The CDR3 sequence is CATSDFGSSAFDTQYF. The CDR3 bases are TGTGCCACCAGTGATTTTGGATCGTCGGCTTTCGATACGCAGTATTTT.

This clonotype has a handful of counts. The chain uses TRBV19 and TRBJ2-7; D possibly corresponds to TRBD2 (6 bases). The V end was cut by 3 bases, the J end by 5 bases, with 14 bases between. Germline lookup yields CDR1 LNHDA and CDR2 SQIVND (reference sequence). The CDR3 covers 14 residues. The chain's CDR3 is CASSIMEGSHEQYF. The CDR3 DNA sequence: TGTGCCAGTAGTATTATGGAGGGATCCCACGAGCAGTACTTC.

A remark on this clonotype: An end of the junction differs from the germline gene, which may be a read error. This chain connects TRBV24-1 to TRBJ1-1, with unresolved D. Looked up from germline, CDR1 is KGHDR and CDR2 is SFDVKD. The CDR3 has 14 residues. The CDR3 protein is CASSDQRADTEAFF. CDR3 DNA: TGTGCCAGCAGTGACCAGCGTGCCGACACTGAAGCTTTCTTT.

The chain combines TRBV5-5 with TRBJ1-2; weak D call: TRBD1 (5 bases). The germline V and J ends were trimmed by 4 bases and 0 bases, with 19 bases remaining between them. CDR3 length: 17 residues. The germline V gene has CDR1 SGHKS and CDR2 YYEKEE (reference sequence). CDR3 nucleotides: TGTGCCAGCAGCCTGAGACAGTTGGATCCCACTAACTATGGCTACACCTTC. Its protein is CASSLRQLDPTNYGYTF.

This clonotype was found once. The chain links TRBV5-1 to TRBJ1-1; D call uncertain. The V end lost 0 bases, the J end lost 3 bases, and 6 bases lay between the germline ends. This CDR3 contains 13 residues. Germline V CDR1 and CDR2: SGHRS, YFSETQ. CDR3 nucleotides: TGCGCCAGCAGCTTGGACGGGGACACTGAAGCTTTCTTT. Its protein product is CASSLDGDTEAFF. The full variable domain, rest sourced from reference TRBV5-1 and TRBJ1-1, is KAGVTQTPRYLIKTRGQQVTLSCSPISGHRSVSWYQQTPGQGLQFLFEYFSETQRNKGNFPGRFSGRQFSNSRSEMNVSTLELGDSALYLCASSLDGDTEAFFGQGTRLTVV.

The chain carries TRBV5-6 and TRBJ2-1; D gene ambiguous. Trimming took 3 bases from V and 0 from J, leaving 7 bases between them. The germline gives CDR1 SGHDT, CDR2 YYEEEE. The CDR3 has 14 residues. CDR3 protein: CASSSGFSYNEQFF. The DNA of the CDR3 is TGTGCCAGCAGCTCAGGTTTCTCCTACAATGAGCAGTTCTTC.

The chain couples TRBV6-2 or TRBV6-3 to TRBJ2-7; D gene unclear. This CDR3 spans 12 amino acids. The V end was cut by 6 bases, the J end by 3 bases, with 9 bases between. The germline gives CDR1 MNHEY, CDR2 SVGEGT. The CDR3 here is CASRTSDYEQYF. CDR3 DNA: TGTGCCAGCAGAACGTCGGACTACGAGCAGTACTTC.

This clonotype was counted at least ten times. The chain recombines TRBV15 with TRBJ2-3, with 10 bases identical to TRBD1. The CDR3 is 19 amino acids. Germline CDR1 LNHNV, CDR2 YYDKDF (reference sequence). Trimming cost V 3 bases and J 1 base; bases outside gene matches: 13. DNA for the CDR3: TGTGCCACCAGCAGCTTGGGGGGGACAGGGGTTTTTGGCACAGATACGCAGTATTTT. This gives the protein CATSSLGGTGVFGTDTQYF.

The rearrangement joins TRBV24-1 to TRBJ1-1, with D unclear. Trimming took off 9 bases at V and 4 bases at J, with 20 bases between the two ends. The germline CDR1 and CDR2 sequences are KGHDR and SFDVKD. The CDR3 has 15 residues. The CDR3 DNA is TGTGCCACCCGGCGGAATTGGGTTGTTATCACTGAAGCTTTCTTT. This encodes CATRRNWVVITEAFF.

The DNA of the CDR3 is TGTGCCATCAGTGAAGCCTTGACAGATACGCAGTATTTT. As protein: CAISEALTDTQYF. The chain joins TRBV10-3 to TRBJ2-3; no firm D call. Trimming shortened V by 3 bases and J by 3 bases, and 7 bases separated the two germline ends. The CDR3 is 13 residues long. Germline CDR1 is ENHRY and CDR2 is SYGVKD.

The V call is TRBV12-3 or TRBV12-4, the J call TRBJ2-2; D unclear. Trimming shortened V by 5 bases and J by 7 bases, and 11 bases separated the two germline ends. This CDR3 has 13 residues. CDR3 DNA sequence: TGTGCCAGCAGTCCAGACTCTTACGGGGAGCTGTTTTTT. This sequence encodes CASSPDSYGELFF.

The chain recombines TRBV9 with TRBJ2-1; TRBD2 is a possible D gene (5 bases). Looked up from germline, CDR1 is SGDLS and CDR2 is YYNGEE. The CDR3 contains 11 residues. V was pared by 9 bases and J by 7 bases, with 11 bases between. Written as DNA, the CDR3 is TGTGCCACCACTCGGGGAAATGAGCAGTTCTTC. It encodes CATTRGNEQFF.

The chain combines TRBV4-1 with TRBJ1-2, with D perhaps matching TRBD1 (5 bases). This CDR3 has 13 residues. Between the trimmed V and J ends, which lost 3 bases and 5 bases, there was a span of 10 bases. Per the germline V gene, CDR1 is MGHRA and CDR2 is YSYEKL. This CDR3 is CASSQGPGYGYTF. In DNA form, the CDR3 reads TGCGCCAGCAGCCAGGGACCCGGATATGGCTACACCTTC.

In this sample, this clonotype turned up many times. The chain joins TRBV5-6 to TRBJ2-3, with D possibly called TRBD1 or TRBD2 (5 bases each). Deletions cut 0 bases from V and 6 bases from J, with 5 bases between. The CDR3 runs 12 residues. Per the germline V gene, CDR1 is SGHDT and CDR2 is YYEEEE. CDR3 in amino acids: CASSLGGDTQYF. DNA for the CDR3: TGTGCCAGCAGCTTGGGGGGGGATACGCAGTATTTT.

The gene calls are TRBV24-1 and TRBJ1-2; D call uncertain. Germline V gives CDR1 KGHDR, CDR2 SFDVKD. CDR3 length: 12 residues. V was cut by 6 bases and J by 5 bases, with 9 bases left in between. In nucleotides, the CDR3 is TGTGCCACCAGTTTCTCACTTTATGGCTACACCTTC. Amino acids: CATSFSLYGYTF.

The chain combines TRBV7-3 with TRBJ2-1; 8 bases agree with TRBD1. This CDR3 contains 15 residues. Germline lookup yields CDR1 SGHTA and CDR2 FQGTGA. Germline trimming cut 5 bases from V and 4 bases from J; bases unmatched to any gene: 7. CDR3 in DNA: TGTGCCAGCAGCAGGAGACAGGGGATATACAATGAGCAGTTCTTC. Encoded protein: CASSRRQGIYNEQFF.